The present TCR beta chain was sequenced within a study of cytomegalovirus exposure and HLA in healthy donors. Study summary: A subsequent analysis reported that the 120 validation repertoires were produced on the same platform that had also been used for the 666 first-cohort repertoires.

Assay: immunoSEQ multiplex PCR; the TCRdb copy retains only in-frame clones and omits some. The sample lists roughly 300,000 clones, approximately 90% occurring once. Findings of the study overall: Three CMV-associated chains were confirmed in vitro to be specific for CMV antigens.

As concerns this clone: Its antigen is undetermined. Other DNA variants within this sample encode the same CDR3.

Per germline, CDR1 MDHEN and CDR2 SYDVKM. The V end lost 3 bases, the J end lost 4 bases, and 4 bases lay between the germline ends. The CDR3 consists of 11 residues. Material: PBMCs. The chain has TRBV28 and TRBJ2-7; D remains ambiguous. The clonotype was recovered from a woman in her thirties in good health and CMV-seropositive. This CDR3 reads CASSFRYEQYF. CDR3 nucleotides: TGTGCCAGCAGTTTTAGGTACGAGCAGTACTTC.